The clone carrying this T cell receptor beta chain has just a few counts. What it recognizes is unknown. Amplified regions were TCR beta CDR3 sequences from RNA transcripts. Primed by the HTBI set, a first-round RT-PCR was run on the TCR CDR3. From the multiplex PCR reads, TCRdb called clonotypes with MiXCR, one entry per CDR3 protein. The data show roughly 500,000 distinct CDR3 sequences, 40% to 50% seen once. Diagnostic decisions used clinical symptoms, serum thyroxine and TRAb, thyroid ultrasound and orbital computed tomography. This specimen belongs to a study of T cells in Graves' hyperthyroidism and ophthalmopathy. Whole-study results and caveats: Researchers found most expanded thyroid clonotypes above 0.001 in blood as well. For ophthalmopathy, model prediction preceded onset by a median roughly 6.5 months. Through a model of 13 V-J features, ophthalmopathy was separated from stable hyperthyroidism.

This CDR3 contains 14 residues. J was trimmed by 5 bases and V by 3 bases; bases with no gene match: 8. The germline V gene has CDR1 SQVTM and CDR2 ANQGSEA. Sequencing was done on a sample of peripheral blood or thyroid tissue (not recorded which). This sequence joins TRBV29-1 and TRBJ2-5, with 8 bases lining up with TRBD2. The clonotype comes from an adult woman with Graves' disease, either hyperthyroidism or ophthalmopathy (not recorded which). CDR3: CSVEGRGAWETQYF. CDR3 nucleotide sequence: TGCAGCGTTGAGGGGCGGGGGGCGTGGGAGACCCAGTACTTC.